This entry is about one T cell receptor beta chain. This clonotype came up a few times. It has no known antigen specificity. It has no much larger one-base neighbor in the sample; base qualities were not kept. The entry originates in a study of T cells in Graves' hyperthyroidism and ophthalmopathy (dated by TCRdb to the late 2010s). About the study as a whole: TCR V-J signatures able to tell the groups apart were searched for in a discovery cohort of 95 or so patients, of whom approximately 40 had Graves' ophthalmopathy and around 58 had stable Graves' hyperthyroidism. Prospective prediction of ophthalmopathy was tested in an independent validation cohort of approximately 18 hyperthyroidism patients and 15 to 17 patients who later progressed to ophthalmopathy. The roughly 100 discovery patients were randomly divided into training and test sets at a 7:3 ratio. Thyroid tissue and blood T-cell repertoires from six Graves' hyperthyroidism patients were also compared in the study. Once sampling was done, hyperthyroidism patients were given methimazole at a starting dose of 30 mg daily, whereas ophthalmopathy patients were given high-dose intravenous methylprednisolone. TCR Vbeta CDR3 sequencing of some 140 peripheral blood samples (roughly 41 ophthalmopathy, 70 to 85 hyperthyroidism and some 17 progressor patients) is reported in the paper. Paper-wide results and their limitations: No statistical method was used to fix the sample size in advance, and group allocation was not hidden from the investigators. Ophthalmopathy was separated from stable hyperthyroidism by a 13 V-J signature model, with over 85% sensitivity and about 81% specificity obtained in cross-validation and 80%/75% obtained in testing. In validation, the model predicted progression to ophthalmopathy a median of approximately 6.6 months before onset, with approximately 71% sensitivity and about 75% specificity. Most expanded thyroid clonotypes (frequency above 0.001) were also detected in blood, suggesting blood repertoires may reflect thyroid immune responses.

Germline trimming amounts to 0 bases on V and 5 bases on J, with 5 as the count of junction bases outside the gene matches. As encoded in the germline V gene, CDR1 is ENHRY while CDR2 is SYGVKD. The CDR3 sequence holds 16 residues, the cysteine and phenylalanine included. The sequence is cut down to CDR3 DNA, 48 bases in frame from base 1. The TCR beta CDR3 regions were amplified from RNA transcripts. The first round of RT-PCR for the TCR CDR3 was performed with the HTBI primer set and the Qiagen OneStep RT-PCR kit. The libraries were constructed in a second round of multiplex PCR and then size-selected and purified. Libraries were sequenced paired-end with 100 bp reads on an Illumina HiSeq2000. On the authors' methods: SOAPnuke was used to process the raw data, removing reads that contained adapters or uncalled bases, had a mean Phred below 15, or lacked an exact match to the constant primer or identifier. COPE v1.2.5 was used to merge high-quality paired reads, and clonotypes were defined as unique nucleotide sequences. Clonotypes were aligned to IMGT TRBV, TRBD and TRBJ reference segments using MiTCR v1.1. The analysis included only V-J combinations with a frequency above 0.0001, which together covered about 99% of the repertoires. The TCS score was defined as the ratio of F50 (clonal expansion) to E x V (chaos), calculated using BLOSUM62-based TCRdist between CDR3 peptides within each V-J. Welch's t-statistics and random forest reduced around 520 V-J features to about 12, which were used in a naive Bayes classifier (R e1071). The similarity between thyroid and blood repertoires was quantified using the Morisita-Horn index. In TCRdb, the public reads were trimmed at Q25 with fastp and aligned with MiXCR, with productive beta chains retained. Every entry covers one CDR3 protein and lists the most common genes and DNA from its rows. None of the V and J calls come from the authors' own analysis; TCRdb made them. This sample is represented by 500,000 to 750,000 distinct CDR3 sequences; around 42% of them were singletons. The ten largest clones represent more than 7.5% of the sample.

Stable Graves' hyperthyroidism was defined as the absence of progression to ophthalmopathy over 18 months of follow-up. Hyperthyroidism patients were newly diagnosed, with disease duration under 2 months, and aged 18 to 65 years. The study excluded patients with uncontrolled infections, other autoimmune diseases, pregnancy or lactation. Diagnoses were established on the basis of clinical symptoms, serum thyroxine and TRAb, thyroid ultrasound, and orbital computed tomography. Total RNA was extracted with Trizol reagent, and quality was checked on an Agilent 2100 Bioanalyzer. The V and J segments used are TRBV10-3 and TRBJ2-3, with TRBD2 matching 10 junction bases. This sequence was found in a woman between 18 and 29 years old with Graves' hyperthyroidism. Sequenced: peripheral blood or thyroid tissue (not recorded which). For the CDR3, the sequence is CAISESPGTSEDTQYF. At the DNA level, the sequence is TGTGCCATCAGTGAGTCCCCCGGGACTAGCGAAGATACGCAGTATTTT.